The clone carrying this T cell receptor beta chain was recorded a few times. Its antigen remains unidentified. These data come from a study of cytomegalovirus exposure and HLA in healthy donors. Study background: Of all 400 or so donors who were genotyped, 81% belonged to the Caucasian-associated ancestry cluster.

Amplification used 60 Vbeta primers and 13 Jbeta primers. Method: immunoSEQ multiplex PCR; TCRdb's copy keeps in-frame clones and lacks some. Among 170,000 or so clones listed, 84% were seen once. Study-level results: Near-uniform donor sequencing depth was presumed by presence/absence analyses.

The clonotype originates from a young man in good health and CMV-seronegative. The sequencing sample was made of PBMCs.

CDR3 sequence: CASSHPGSHPEKLFF. CDR3 nucleotides: TGTGCCAGCAGTCACCCCGGGTCCCACCCGGAAAAACTGTTTTTT. The chain combines TRBV6-5 with TRBJ1-4, with D hard to call. Germline V gene sequence: CDR1 MNHEY, CDR2 SVGAGI. V was shortened by 5 bases and J by 8 bases, with 18 bases between the two germline ends. CDR3 length equals 15 residues.